This TCR beta chain was obtained from a study of response to subunit inactivated influenza vaccine. In its sample, this clonotype was seen a few times. The antigen remains undetermined. In TCRdb, the RT-PCR reads were re-called with MiXCR into one record per CDR3 protein. The repertoire holds around 540,000 distinct CDR3 sequences, with around 11% as singletons. CDR1 is SGHVS, CDR2 FNYEAQ, per germline. The CDR3 consists of 17 residues. V shed 3 bases and J 4 bases; nucleotides not matched to a gene: 10. Points from the study as a whole: A suggestion made by the authors is that each seasonal influenza vaccination recruits few new T cells.

The chain links TRBV7-6 to TRBJ2-1; the match to TRBD1 covers 9 bases. The sample in question was PBMCs from blood, obtained on the day of vaccination. The TCR originated in a man in his forties or fifties who received an inactivated influenza vaccine. The CDR3 loop reads CASSLDRGQGPYNEQFF. The CDR3 nucleotides read TGTGCCAGCAGCTTGGACCGTGGACAGGGGCCTTACAATGAGCAGTTCTTC.